This TCR beta chain was retrieved from a study of cytomegalovirus exposure and HLA in healthy donors. Study results and caveats: Several V segments, TRBV6-2 and TRBV6-3 among them, could not be told apart and were dropped. Fewer N-insertions (relative to the approximately 670-donor mean) were reportedly seen in an Asian-associated ancestry cluster in a later analysis. Under in vitro conditions, a few CMV-associated chains were confirmed as specific for CMV antigens.

PCR used 60 Vbeta primers and 13 Jbeta primers. Here immunoSEQ multiplex PCR was the method, and the copy in TCRdb shows in-frame clones only, minus some. Of more than 110,000 clones in the sample, about four fifths were seen once. V gave up 4 bases and J gave up 5 bases, with 9 bases separating them. Germline lookup yields CDR1 LNHDA and CDR2 SQIVND (reference sequence). This CDR3 contains 12 residues. As regards this clone: Its antigen remains unidentified.

The sample taken for sequencing was PBMCs. V usage is TRBV19 and J usage is TRBJ2-7; D call uncertain. This clonotype was sampled from a man aged 35-49 years in good health and CMV-seropositive. The CDR3 bases are TGTGCCAGTAGTAACGGTTTGAACGAGCAGTACTTC. It codes for CASSNGLNEQYF.